The rows below give T cell receptor beta chains drawn from one sample of a study of blood T cell repertoires in COVID-19. Generated by immunoSEQ multiplex PCR, the TCRdb table keeps only in-frame clones and is missing some. Here the sample spans 150,000 to 250,000 clones, 87% being singletons. The sample was PBMCs or T cells enriched from blood (not recorded which). These receptors were obtained from a woman in her 30s who had recovered from COVID-19. Both conserved end residues are part of each CDR3. D genes are given only for firm matches. Part of the rows lack a size; the others show once, few, many or a class for expanded clones.

V gene	J gene	D gene	clone size	CDR3 length	CDR3 DNA	CDR3 protein
TRBV28	TRBJ1-4	NA	once	16	TGTGCCAGCAGTTCTCCGCTGGGAGCATTTGGTGAAAAACTGTTTTTT	CASSSPLGAFGEKLFF
TRBV7-9	TRBJ1-1	TRBD1	NA	12	TGTGCCAGCAGCGACAGGGTCAGTGAAGCTTTCTTT	CASSDRVSEAFF
TRBV4-2	TRBJ2-7	TRBD1	NA	15	TGTGCCAGCAGCCAAGGGACAGGGGGAACCTACGAGCAGTACTTC	CASSQGTGGTYEQYF
TRBV19	TRBJ2-5	TRBD1	NA	14	TGTGCCAGTAGGGACAGGGGGAGTACAGAGACCCAGTACTTC	CASRDRGSTETQYF
TRBV4-1	TRBJ2-7	NA	NA	13	TGCGCCAGCAGCCAAGGCGTACTAGGCGAGCAGTACTTC	CASSQGVLGEQYF
TRBV7-9	TRBJ2-7	TRBD1	NA	14	TGTGCCAGCAGCACCGACAGGGGGCGCTGGGAGCAGTACTTC	CASSTDRGRWEQYF
TRBV5-5	TRBJ2-7	TRBD1	NA	16	TGTGCCAGCAGCTTGGCCCCTAGCAGGGGGACCTACGAGCAGTACTTC	CASSLAPSRGTYEQYF
TRBV3-1/TRBV3-2	TRBJ1-2	TRBD1	NA	16	TGTGCCAGCAGCCAGGAAGGGACAGGGGCCAGCTATGGCTACACCTTC	CASSQEGTGASYGYTF
TRBV7-9	TRBJ2-7	NA	once	14	TGTGCCAGCAGCCCAACATGGGAGAGCTACGAGCAGTACTTC	CASSPTWESYEQYF
TRBV20-1	TRBJ2-7	NA	NA	11	TGCAGTGCTCCCTTGGGCTCCGAGCAGTACTTC	CSAPLGSEQYF
TRBV11-2	TRBJ1-1	NA	NA	16	TGTGCCAGCAGCCCCCTGGGAGGGACTATAAACACTGAAGCTTTCTTT	CASSPLGGTINTEAFF
TRBV4-3	TRBJ1-4	NA	NA	18	TGCGCCAGCAGCCAAGAGGCGTCAGGGGAAGCAACTAATGAAAAACTGTTTTTT	CASSQEASGEATNEKLFF
TRBV3-1/TRBV3-2	TRBJ1-3	NA	once	13	TGTGCCAGCAGCCAAGATCGCCTCAGGACCATATATTTT	CASSQDRLRTIYF
TRBV7-2	TRBJ2-1	NA	NA	13	TGTGCCAGCAGCTTAGTCAGGTCCAATGAGCAGTTCTTC	CASSLVRSNEQFF
TRBV9	TRBJ1-4	TRBD1	NA	18	TGTGCCAGCAGCCCACGGGGGACAGGGGCGCGAACTAATGAAAAACTGTTTTTT	CASSPRGTGARTNEKLFF
TRBV11-1	TRBJ1-1	TRBD1	NA	13	TGTGCCAGCAGCTTCTCAGGGGGCCCTGAAGCTTTCTTT	CASSFSGGPEAFF
TRBV7-2	TRBJ2-3	TRBD2	NA	15	TGTGCCAGCAGCCTCACTAGCGGGAGTACAGATACGCAGTATTTT	CASSLTSGSTDTQYF
TRBV28	TRBJ2-3	TRBD2	NA	16	TGTGCCAGCAGTTGGCAAGCGGGGGGGAGCACAGATACGCAGTATTTT	CASSWQAGGSTDTQYF
TRBV9	TRBJ1-3	NA	NA	13	TGTGCCAGCAGCGACCCCACGGAGGACACCATATATTTT	CASSDPTEDTIYF
TRBV11-1	TRBJ2-7	TRBD1	NA	16	TGTGCCAGCAGCCGTAACGACAGGGGGTGGAACGACGAGCAGTACTTC	CASSRNDRGWNDEQYF
TRBV7-2	TRBJ2-5	NA	NA	16	TGTGCCAGCAGCTTAGGTCTCGGGCGGGCACCAGAGACCCAGTACTTC	CASSLGLGRAPETQYF
TRBV3-1/TRBV3-2	TRBJ2-5	NA	NA	16	TGTGCCAGCAGCCTCCCAACCGGAGGGGAAAGGGAGACCCAGTACTTC	CASSLPTGGERETQYF
TRBV7-9	TRBJ2-1	TRBD2	NA	15	TGTGCCAGCAGCTTAGAGGTAGCGGGGGGGCATGAGCAGTTCTTC	CASSLEVAGGHEQFF
TRBV24-1	TRBJ2-7	TRBD1	NA	17	TGTGCCACCAGTGACCCGGGACAGGGAGGTTCCTCCTACGAGCAGTACTTC	CATSDPGQGGSSYEQYF
TRBV6-2/TRBV6-3	TRBJ1-1	NA	once	14	TGTGCCAGCAGTCTCAGGGAAGGGAACACTGAAGCTTTCTTT	CASSLREGNTEAFF
TRBV6-5	TRBJ2-7	NA	NA	14	TGTGCCAGCAGTTACACGAGGGCTCAAAGCGAGCAGTACTTC	CASSYTRAQSEQYF
TRBV7-8	TRBJ2-7	NA	NA	15	TGTGCCAGCAGCTTACGTGGACACAGCTCCTACGAGCAGTACTTC	CASSLRGHSSYEQYF
TRBV30	TRBJ2-7	TRBD2	NA	16	TGTGCCTGGAGTAAGGATCCGGGACTAGCGGGAGGCGAGCAGTACTTC	CAWSKDPGLAGGEQYF
TRBV9	TRBJ2-1	TRBD2	NA	17	TGTGCCAGCAGCGTCGGTAGCGGGGTGAGCTCCTACAATGAGCAGTTCTTC	CASSVGSGVSSYNEQFF
TRBV9	TRBJ2-3	TRBD2	NA	14	TGTGCCAGCAGTATAGCGGGGAGCACAGATACGCAGTATTTT	CASSIAGSTDTQYF
TRBV19	TRBJ2-1	NA	NA	16	TGTGCCAGTAGTACACTTAGCGGCAGCTCCTACAATGAGCAGTTCTTC	CASSTLSGSSYNEQFF
TRBV4-3	TRBJ2-7	NA	few	15	TGCGCCAGCAGCCAAGAGGGGGACATCCCCTACGAGCAGTACTTC	CASSQEGDIPYEQYF